These 26 T cell receptor beta chains share one sample of origin, sequenced in a study of radiation and T cells in renal cell carcinoma (dated by TCRdb to 2020 to 2021). Library method: the immunoSEQ multiplex PCR assay. The source is immuneACCESS, and TCRdb retained only in-frame sequences with V and J called. Part of the clones is not carried over; for the studies checked, unresolved V genes explain less than half of this, and the remainder is unexplained. Across this sample there are about 130,000 clones, with about four fifths seen only once. The ten largest make up roughly 5% of the sample. The meaning of the sample's time point label: blood 2 weeks post-SBRT. Taken with the paper, the label for treatment or condition translates to: 15 Gy SBRT to primary tumor, nephrectomy 4 weeks later. The sequenced sample was blood, obtained from a patient whose treatment included radiotherapy and nephrectomy. The receptors shown here come from a man between 45 and 60 years old with renal cell carcinoma.

V and J are TRBV4-1 and TRBJ2-1; 9 bases map to TRBD2. V lost 4 bases and J lost 8; bases outside the gene matches: 6. Per germline, CDR1 MGHRA and CDR2 YSYEKL. This CDR3 has 14 residues. The CDR3 reads CASSRGLASYEQFF. DNA for the CDR3: TGCGCCAGCAGCCGGGGACTAGCCTCCTATGAGCAGTTCTTC.

The chain couples TRBV9 to TRBJ2-1; 11 bases map to TRBD2. The CDR3 extends over 18 amino acids. Germline CDR1 SGDLS, CDR2 YYNGEE. V trimming: 0 bases; J trimming: 2 bases; junction bases outside the gene matches: 7. CDR3 DNA: TGTGCCAGCAGCGTAGAGCTAGCGGGGGGAGGCCCCTACAATGAGCAGTTCTTC. Translated, it gives CASSVELAGGGPYNEQFF. Using reference TRBV9 and TRBJ2-1 for the parts outside the CDR3, the full variable domain is DSGVTQTPKHLITATGQRVTLRCSPRSGDLSVYWYQQSLDQGLQFLIQYYNGEERAKGNILERFSAQQFPDLHSELNLSSLELGDSALYFCASSVELAGGGPYNEQFFGPGTRLTVL.

The chain combines TRBV7-9 with TRBJ1-2, with 8 bases fitting TRBD1. There are 12 residues in the CDR3. Germline V gives CDR1 SEHNR, CDR2 FQNEAQ (reference sequence). Trimming removed 6 bases from V and 8 bases from J; junction bases left unmatched: 5. Here the CDR3 DNA reads TGTGCCAGCAGTCAAAGACAGGGGGGCTACACCTTC. Its protein is CASSQRQGGYTF.

The CDR3 DNA reads as TGTGCCAGCAGCGCAAAACCCCAAACAGGTCTAAATGAGCAGTTCTTC. This sequence encodes CASSAKPQTGLNEQFF. The chain has TRBV7-2 and TRBJ2-1, with D possibly being TRBD1 (5 bases). Per germline, CDR1 SGHTA and CDR2 FQGNSA. Deletions cut 5 bases from V and 7 bases from J, with 21 bases between. The CDR3 is 16 amino acids.

The chain uses TRBV18 and TRBJ2-5, with D possibly TRBD2 on 6 matching bases. V was clipped by 5 bases and J by 1 base, with 8 bases between them. The CDR3 contains 13 residues. Germline assignment: CDR1 KGHSH and CDR2 LQKENI. The CDR3 coding sequence is TGTGCCAGCTCATCGACTAGCCAAGAGACCCAGTACTTC. It translates to CASSSTSQETQYF.

V usage is TRBV10-3 and J usage is TRBJ2-7, with D hard to call. From germline, CDR1 is ENHRY and CDR2 SYGVKD. The CDR3 consists of 13 residues. V was shortened by 4 bases and J by 1 base, with 8 bases between the two germline ends. CDR3 DNA sequence: TGTGCCATCAGTGGCGAACGTTCCTACGAGCAGTACTTC. Its protein product is CAISGERSYEQYF.

The chain couples TRBV18 to TRBJ2-2; no definite D call. Trimming pared 5 bases from V and 5 bases from J, leaving 6 bases between. Germline V gene sequence: CDR1 KGHSH, CDR2 LQKENI. The CDR3 totals 12 residues. The CDR3 here is CASSLDTGELFF. Here the CDR3 DNA reads TGTGCCAGCTCATTAGATACCGGGGAGCTGTTTTTT.

The gene calls are TRBV7-2 and TRBJ2-3, with D possibly matching TRBD2 (6 bases). Germline-derived CDR1 and CDR2 are SGHTA and FQGNSA. V gave up 2 bases and J gave up 5 bases, with 14 bases separating them. This CDR3 comprises 15 residues. This CDR3 reads CASSLQGLALDTQYF. The CDR3 DNA reads TGTGCCAGCAGCTTACAGGGACTCGCCCTAGATACGCAGTATTTT. The complete variable domain, with remaining parts taken from reference TRBV7-2 and TRBJ2-3, reads GAGVSQSPSNKVTEKGKDVELRCDPISGHTALYWYRQSLGQGLEFLIYFQGNSAPDKSGLPSDRFSAERTGGSVSTLTIQRTQQEDSAVYLCASSLQGLALDTQYFGPGTRLTVL.

This sequence joins TRBV4-2 and TRBJ1-2, with D maybe TRBD1 (6 bases). Trimming removed 0 bases from V and 7 bases from J, with 15 bases in between. Germline CDR1 and CDR2: LGHNA and YNFKEQ. There are 15 residues in the CDR3. The CDR3 loop reads CASSQDWGAFIGYTF. CDR3 sequence (DNA): TGTGCCAGCAGCCAAGATTGGGGGGCGTTCATTGGCTACACCTTC.

The gene calls are TRBV6-6 and TRBJ1-5; perhaps TRBD1 as D (5 bases). The V gene lost 11 bases and the J gene lost 6 bases, with 23 bases spanning the gap. The CDR3 is 15 amino acids. Germline V gene lookup returns CDR1 MNHNY and CDR2 SVGAGI (reference sequence). The CDR3 spells CASMGGFGAGQPQHF. CDR3 bases: TGTGCCTCAATGGGGGGGTTTGGAGCGGGTCAGCCCCAGCATTTT.

The chain's CDR3 is CSVLQYNEQFF. The CDR3 DNA reads TGCAGCGTTCTTCAATACAATGAGCAGTTCTTC. This chain uses TRBV29-1 with TRBJ2-1; no clear D. This CDR3 has 11 amino acids. V was shortened by 5 bases and J by 4 bases, with 6 bases between the two germline ends. The V gene's germline CDR1 is SQVTM and CDR2 ANQGSEA.

The chain uses TRBV5-1 and TRBJ2-7; a weak D match, TRBD1 (5 bases). Looked up from germline, CDR1 is SGHRS and CDR2 is YFSETQ. The CDR3 consists of 16 residues. The V and J ends lost 0 bases and 0 bases respectively, with 13 bases between them. The CDR3 DNA is TGCGCCAGCAGCTTGGGGGGCGGACGCAGCTCCTACGAGCAGTACTTC. Its protein product is CASSLGGGRSSYEQYF. Full variable domain (outside the CDR3, taken from reference TRBV5-1 and TRBJ2-7): KAGVTQTPRYLIKTRGQQVTLSCSPISGHRSVSWYQQTPGQGLQFLFEYFSETQRNKGNFPGRFSGRQFSNSRSEMNVSTLELGDSALYLCASSLGGGRSSYEQYFGPGTRLTVT.

The chain couples TRBV6-1 to TRBJ1-1, with D possibly matching TRBD1 (6 bases). The V and J ends lost 2 bases and 3 bases respectively, with 10 bases between them. This CDR3 region has 14 residues. The germline gives CDR1 MNHNS, CDR2 SASEGT. This CDR3 is CASSERAGDTEAFF. CDR3 nucleotide sequence: TGTGCCAGCAGTGAACGGGCAGGGGACACTGAAGCTTTCTTT.

The chain employs TRBV5-1 and TRBJ2-7, with 13 bases that match TRBD2. V was pared by 2 bases and J by 7 bases, with 12 bases of the junction left unmatched. The CDR3 has 17 amino acids. Germline V gene data show CDR1 as SGHRS and CDR2 as YFSETQ. In DNA, the CDR3 is TGCGCCAGCAGCTTAACTAGCGGGAGGGCCGGGGTTCGGGAGCAGTACTTC. Residues: CASSLTSGRAGVREQYF.

This rearrangement joins TRBV29-1 to TRBJ2-7; TRBD1 agrees at 7 bases. J lost 0 bases, V lost 6 bases, and 5 bases had no gene match. The CDR3 has 13 residues. The germline V gene has CDR1 SQVTM and CDR2 ANQGSEA. The CDR3 DNA is TGCAGCGTCCCGGGACAGAGCTCCTACGAGCAGTACTTC. Protein product: CSVPGQSSYEQYF.

The V and J genes are TRBV6-1 and TRBJ2-7, with 11 bases matching TRBD1. Looked up from germline, CDR1 is MNHNS and CDR2 is SASEGT. The V gene end was trimmed by 1 base and the J gene end by 4 bases; junction bases not matched to a gene: 3. The CDR3 contains 15 residues. The CDR3 sequence is CASSEGTGGTYEQYF. In nucleotides, the CDR3 is TGTGCCAGCAGTGAAGGGACAGGGGGCACGTACGAGCAGTACTTC.

The CDR3 protein is CASSHTGPEQYF. DNA for the CDR3: TGTGCCAGTAGCCACACAGGCCCCGAGCAGTACTTC. The chain has TRBV19 and TRBJ2-7, with D possibly being TRBD1 (5 bases). The CDR3 loop spans 12 amino acids. V was cut by 6 bases and J by 6 bases, with 12 bases left in between. CDR1 is LNHDA, CDR2 SQIVND, per germline (reference sequence).

This clone was seen more than once but under ten times. The rearrangement joins TRBV2 to TRBJ1-1; 7 bases are a match to TRBD1. The CDR3 is 14 residues long. CDR1 and CDR2 from the germline V gene are SNHLY and FYNNEI. V lost 6 bases to trimming and J lost 6 bases; unmatched junction nucleotides: 10. In nucleotides, the CDR3 is TGTGCCAGCAGCCGACAGGGCTACCTATCTGAAGCTTTCTTT. This translates into CASSRQGYLSEAFF.

This clone was observed a few times. The chain couples TRBV6-1 to TRBJ2-2; a weak D match, TRBD1 (7 bases). Trimming took off 5 bases at V and 3 bases at J, with 10 bases between the two ends. Germline V gene sequence: CDR1 MNHNS, CDR2 SASEGT. The CDR3 consists of 14 residues. The CDR3 loop reads CASSRGTDTGELFF. Here the CDR3 DNA reads TGTGCCAGCAGTCGGGGGACAGACACCGGGGAGCTGTTTTTT.

This clone was seen only a few times. The chain uses TRBV10-3 and TRBJ1-1; D is perhaps TRBD1 (5 bases). In germline, CDR1 is ENHRY, CDR2 SYGVKD. The V end was cut by 3 bases, the J end by 1 base, with 12 bases between. This CDR3 has 15 amino acids. Written as DNA, the CDR3 is TGTGCCATCAGTGATCCGGGACTGCGGAACACTGAAGCTTTCTTT. It is translated as CAISDPGLRNTEAFF.

This clone occurred a few times. This chain connects TRBV5-1 to TRBJ2-7, with a tentative D call TRBD2 (5 bases). V lost 0 bases to trimming and J lost 7 bases, with 14 bases between them. Germline CDR1 reads SGHRS; CDR2 reads YFSETQ. The length of the CDR3 is 14 residues. DNA of the CDR3: TGCGCCAGCAGCTTGGCGGGCGGGCTGGTGGAGCAGTACTTC. Amino acid sequence: CASSLAGGLVEQYF.

This sequence joins TRBV30 and TRBJ1-1; unclear D gene. CDR1 is GTSNPN and CDR2 is SVGIG in the germline V gene (reference sequence). There are 14 residues in the CDR3. Trimming took off 1 base at V and 5 bases at J, with 14 bases between the two ends. CDR3 nucleotide sequence: TGTGCCTGGAGTGGATCGTGGGGAGGGACTGAAGCTTTCTTT. Translating it yields CAWSGSWGGTEAFF.

This clone was detected a few times. This rearrangement joins TRBV4-1 to TRBJ1-5; no firm D call. Germline V gives CDR1 MGHRA, CDR2 YSYEKL. The CDR3 is 13 amino acids. Trimming removed 1 base from V and 9 bases from J, with 10 bases in between. This CDR3 reads CASSQAEERPQHF. The CDR3 DNA reads TGCGCCAGCAGCCAAGCTGAGGAACGGCCCCAGCATTTT.

This chain links TRBV5-1 with TRBJ2-7; D not certain. V gave up 0 bases and J gave up 0 bases, with 13 bases separating them. Germline loops: CDR1 SGHRS, CDR2 YFSETQ. This CDR3 has 16 amino acids. CDR3 in DNA: TGCGCCAGCAGCTTGGCCGAGGAACATCACTCCTACGAGCAGTACTTC. Encoded protein: CASSLAEEHHSYEQYF. The whole variable domain, filled in from reference TRBV5-1 and TRBJ2-7, reads KAGVTQTPRYLIKTRGQQVTLSCSPISGHRSVSWYQQTPGQGLQFLFEYFSETQRNKGNFPGRFSGRQFSNSRSEMNVSTLELGDSALYLCASSLAEEHHSYEQYFGPGTRLTVT.

V gene TRBV7-6 combines with J gene TRBJ2-7; D unresolved. The germline gives CDR1 SGHVS, CDR2 FNYEAQ. V lost 3 bases to trimming and J lost 6 bases, with 6 bases between them. This CDR3 is 11 amino acids long. This CDR3 reads CASSLDSEQYF. The CDR3 DNA is TGTGCCAGCAGCTTGGATTCCGAGCAGTACTTC.

The chain has TRBV5-4 and TRBJ2-3; D is unresolved. Germline CDR1 reads SGHNT; CDR2 reads YYREEE (reference sequence). V was cut by 0 bases and J by 2 bases, with 13 bases left in between. This CDR3 spans 16 amino acids. As DNA, the CDR3 is TGTGCCAGCAGCTTGGTTCAACTACCCATCACAGATACGCAGTATTTT. Translating gives CASSLVQLPITDTQYF.